Each of the 5 T cell receptor beta chains below was sequenced from the same sample in a study of blood T cell repertoires in COVID-19. Sequenced by immunoSEQ multiplex PCR; TCRdb stores in-frame clones only, minus some. Of over 250,000 clones in the sample, 70% to 90% were seen once. What was sequenced was peripheral blood. The receptors derive from a woman aged 30 to 39 with acute or convalescent COVID-19.

This clone was counted only a few times. The chain is built from TRBV4-3 and TRBJ2-7; 8 positions match TRBD2. CDR3 size: 16 residues. CDR1 is LGHNA, CDR2 YSLEER, per germline. V was pared by 4 bases and J by 1 base, with 9 bases of the junction left unmatched. The CDR3 loop is CASSPDFTSGSYEQYF. The CDR3 coding sequence is TGCGCCAGCAGCCCAGACTTTACTAGCGGATCCTACGAGCAGTACTTC.

This clone was seen only once. This chain uses TRBV6-2 or TRBV6-3 with TRBJ2-2, with TRBD2 identical over 10 bases. J was trimmed by 4 bases and V by 2 bases; bases with no gene match: 1. Germline V CDR1 and CDR2: MNHEY, SVGEGT. The CDR3 has 15 residues. Here the CDR3 DNA reads TGTGCCAGCAGTTACAGCGGGAGGGCCACCGGGGAGCTGTTTTTT. Protein sequence: CASSYSGRATGELFF.

The gene calls are TRBV7-2 and TRBJ1-1; D is ambiguous. The V end lost 5 bases, the J end lost 5 bases, and 15 bases lay between the germline ends. The germline V gene has CDR1 SGHTA and CDR2 FQGNSA. The CDR3 contains 14 residues. The CDR3 DNA sequence: TGTGCCAGCAGCCCCTGGAGGGTAGGGACTGAAGCTTTCTTT. Protein sequence: CASSPWRVGTEAFF.

This chain connects TRBV27 to TRBJ2-2, with D possibly TRBD1 on 5 matching bases. Germline CDR1 and CDR2: MNHEY and SMNVEV (reference sequence). Trimming removed 3 bases from V and 6 bases from J, with 17 bases in between. The CDR3 covers 16 residues. The DNA of the CDR3 is TGTGCCAGCAGTTTCGCTGGACACAATATTGCCGGGGAGCTGTTTTTT. Translation: CASSFAGHNIAGELFF.

This chain connects TRBV7-9 to TRBJ1-1; D is unclear. The V end was cut by 9 bases, the J end by 3 bases, with 14 bases between. This CDR3 comprises 13 residues. The germline CDR1 and CDR2 sequences are SEHNR and FQNEAQ (reference sequence). CDR3 amino acids: CASSGLSYTEAFF. As DNA, the CDR3 is TGTGCCAGTTCTGGGCTTTCGTACACTGAAGCTTTCTTT.